The present entry profiles one TCR beta chain with its context. Germline-derived CDR1 and CDR2 are DFQATT and SNEGSKA (reference sequence). Trimming took 6 bases from V and 7 from J, leaving 13 bases between them. The CDR3 runs 12 residues. This specimen belongs to a study of blood T cells in healthy people across ages. A second PCR of 7 to 11 cycles used a sample-barcoded 5' primer and a J-beta primer mix. Each CDR3 protein gets one entry after TCRdb re-called the 5' RACE reads with MiXCR. The data hold hundreds of thousands of distinct CDR3 sequences, with approximately 49% observed a single time. The source of this sequence is a woman aged 60 to 75 in good health. The sample was blood. The rearrangement links TRBV20-1 to TRBJ1-5; D not resolved. CDR3 sequence reads: CSADPHGQPQHF. The DNA of the CDR3 is TGCAGTGCCGACCCACACGGCCAGCCCCAGCATTTT.